The rows below give T cell receptor beta chains drawn from one sample of a study of lymphopenia after photon versus proton radiotherapy. Generated by immunoSEQ multiplex PCR, the TCRdb table keeps only in-frame clones and is missing some. The sample carries approximately 23,000 clones, 85% to 90% recorded once. This sample comprised peripheral blood, obtained from a patient treated with proton-based radiotherapy. These receptors were obtained from an older man with esophageal cancer. Both conserved end residues are trimmed from each CDR3. Fields, in order: V gene, J gene, CDR3 protein.

TRBV29-1	TRBJ1-2	SVPQGPNNYGYT
TRBV4-3	TRBJ1-2	ASSQGDPGLYGYT
TRBV18	TRBJ1-1	ASSPGGKPEAF
TRBV5-1	TRBJ2-3	ASSLVPDKYTDTQY
TRBV5-8	TRBJ1-4	ASSAEGAGTGIGAELF
TRBV4-1	TRBJ2-6	ASSQDFEGAGANVLT
TRBV9	TRBJ1-1	ASSVGDSLEAF
TRBV6-4	TRBJ1-1	ASSEELSTEAF
TRBV19	TRBJ1-4	ASSRRDSTNEKLF
TRBV9	TRBJ1-6	ASSRVDFNSPLH
TRBV6-6	TRBJ2-1	ASSPRPAGLNEQF
TRBV10-2	TRBJ2-7	ASSEQRTPSYEQY
TRBV19	TRBJ1-1	ASEDRDTEAF
TRBV7-6	TRBJ2-5	ASSSSQERTQY
TRBV27	TRBJ1-2	ASSTRQRNYGYT
TRBV11-2	TRBJ2-1	ASSLVQGAGEQF
TRBV6-5	TRBJ1-2	ASSSAGTGGGYT
TRBV4-3	TRBJ1-2	ASSQEGVRTYGYT
TRBV2	TRBJ2-5	ASRNREETQY
TRBV4-1	TRBJ1-4	ASSQEGRGFEKLF
TRBV30	TRBJ2-3	AWISGTSPPDTQY
TRBV7-2	TRBJ1-3	ASSLRSQGLGNTIY
TRBV4-3	TRBJ2-7	ASSKDRAPGYEQY
TRBV2	TRBJ2-6	ASNTGLRVSGANVLT
TRBV30	TRBJ1-4	AWSVLQGRQLF
TRBV18	TRBJ2-5	ASSPTQETQY
TRBV4-3	TRBJ1-1	ASSQDLSGYGNTEAF
TRBV7-6	TRBJ1-1	ASSLVGGNTEAF
TRBV4-3	TRBJ2-5	ASSQGGTGSETQY
TRBV11-1	TRBJ1-4	ASSFPGPEGANEKLF
TRBV30	TRBJ1-3	AWTGALSGNTIY
TRBV7-8	TRBJ1-3	ASSDRVGTGNTIY
TRBV7-9	TRBJ1-2	ASSPSFGGHGYT